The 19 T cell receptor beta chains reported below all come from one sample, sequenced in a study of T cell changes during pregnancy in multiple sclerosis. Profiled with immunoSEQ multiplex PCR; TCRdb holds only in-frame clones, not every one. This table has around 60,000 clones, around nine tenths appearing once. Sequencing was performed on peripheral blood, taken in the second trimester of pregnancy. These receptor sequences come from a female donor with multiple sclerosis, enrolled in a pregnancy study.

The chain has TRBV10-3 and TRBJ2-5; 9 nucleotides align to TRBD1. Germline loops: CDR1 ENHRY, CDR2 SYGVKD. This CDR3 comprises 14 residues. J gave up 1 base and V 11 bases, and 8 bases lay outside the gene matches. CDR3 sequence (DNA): TGTGCCTCACGAGGACAGGGGCCCCAAGAGACCCAGTACTTC. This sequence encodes CASRGQGPQETQYF.

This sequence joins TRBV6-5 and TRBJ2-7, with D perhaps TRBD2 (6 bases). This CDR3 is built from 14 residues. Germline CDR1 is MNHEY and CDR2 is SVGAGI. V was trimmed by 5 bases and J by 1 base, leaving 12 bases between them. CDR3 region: CASSLPGASYEQYF. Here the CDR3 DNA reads TGTGCCAGCAGTCTTCCGGGAGCATCCTACGAGCAGTACTTC.

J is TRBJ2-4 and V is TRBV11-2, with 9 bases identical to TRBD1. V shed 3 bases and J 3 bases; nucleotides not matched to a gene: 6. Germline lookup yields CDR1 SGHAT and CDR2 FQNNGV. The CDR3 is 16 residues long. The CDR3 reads CASSLTGGKGKNIQYF. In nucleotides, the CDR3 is TGTGCCAGCAGCTTGACAGGGGGGAAAGGCAAAAACATTCAGTACTTC.

This CDR3 reads CAWSVKGGNEKLFF. Written as DNA, the CDR3 is TGTGCCTGGAGTGTAAAGGGAGGCAATGAAAAACTGTTTTTT. This rearrangement joins TRBV30 to TRBJ1-4; D not resolved. CDR3 length: 14 amino acids. The V gene lost 0 bases and the J gene lost 5 bases, with 10 bases spanning the gap. Per the germline V gene, CDR1 is GTSNPN and CDR2 is SVGIG (reference sequence).

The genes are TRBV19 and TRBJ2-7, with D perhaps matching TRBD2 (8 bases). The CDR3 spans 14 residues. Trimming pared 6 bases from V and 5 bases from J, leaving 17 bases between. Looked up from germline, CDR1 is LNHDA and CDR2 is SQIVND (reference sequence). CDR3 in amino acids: CASSRRGREDEQYF. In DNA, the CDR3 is TGTGCCAGTAGCCGGAGGGGGCGGGAGGACGAGCAGTACTTC.

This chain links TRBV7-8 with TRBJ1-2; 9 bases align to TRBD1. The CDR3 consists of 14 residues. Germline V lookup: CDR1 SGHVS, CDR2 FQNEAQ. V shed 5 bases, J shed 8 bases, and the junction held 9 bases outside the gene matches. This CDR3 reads CASSPGQGIEGYTF. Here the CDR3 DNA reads TGTGCCAGCAGCCCAGGACAGGGGATTGAAGGCTACACCTTC. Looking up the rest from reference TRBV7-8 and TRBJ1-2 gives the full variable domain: GAGVSQSPRYKVAKRGQDVALRCDPISGHVSLFWYQQALGQGPEFLTYFQNEAQLDKSGLPSDRFFAERPEGSVSTLKIQRTQQEDSAVYLCASSPGQGIEGYTFGSGTRLTVV.

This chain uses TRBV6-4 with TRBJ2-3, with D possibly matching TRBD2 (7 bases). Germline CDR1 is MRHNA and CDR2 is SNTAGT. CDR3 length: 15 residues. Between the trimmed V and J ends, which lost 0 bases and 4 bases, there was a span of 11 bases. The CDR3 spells CASSDSAGAADTQYF. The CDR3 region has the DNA TGTGCCAGCAGTGACTCCGCGGGGGCGGCAGATACGCAGTATTTT.

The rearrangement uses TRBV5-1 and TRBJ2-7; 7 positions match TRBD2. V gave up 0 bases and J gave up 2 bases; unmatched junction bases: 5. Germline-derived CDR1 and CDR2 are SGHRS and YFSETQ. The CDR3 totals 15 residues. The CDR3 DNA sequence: TGCGCCAGCAGCTTGGCCCCAGCGGGAACCTACGAGCAGTACTTC. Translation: CASSLAPAGTYEQYF.

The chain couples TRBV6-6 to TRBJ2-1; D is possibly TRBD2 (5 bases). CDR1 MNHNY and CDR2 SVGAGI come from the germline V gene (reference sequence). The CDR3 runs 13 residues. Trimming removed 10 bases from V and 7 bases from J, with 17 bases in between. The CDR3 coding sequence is TGTGCCACGACCCAGGACCTAGCAAATGAGCAGTTCTTC. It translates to CATTQDLANEQFF.

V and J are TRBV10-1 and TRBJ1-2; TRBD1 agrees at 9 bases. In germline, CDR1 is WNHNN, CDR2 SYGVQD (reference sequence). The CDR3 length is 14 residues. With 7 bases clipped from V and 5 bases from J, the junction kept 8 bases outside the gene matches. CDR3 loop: CASKIAGTGYGYTF. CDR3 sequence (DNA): TGCGCCAGCAAGATAGCCGGGACAGGGTATGGCTACACCTTC.

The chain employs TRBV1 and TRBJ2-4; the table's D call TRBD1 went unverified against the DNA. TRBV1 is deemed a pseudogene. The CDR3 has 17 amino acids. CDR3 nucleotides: TGCACCAGCAGCCAAGACCCCGGACAGGGCTTTAAAAACATTCAGTACTTC. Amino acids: CTSSQDPGQGFKNIQYF.

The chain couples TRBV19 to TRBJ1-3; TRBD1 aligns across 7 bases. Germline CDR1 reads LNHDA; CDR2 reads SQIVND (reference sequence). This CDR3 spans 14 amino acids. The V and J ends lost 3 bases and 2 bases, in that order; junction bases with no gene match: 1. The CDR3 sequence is CASSITGAGNTIYF. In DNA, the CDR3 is TGTGCCAGTAGTATCACAGGGGCTGGAAACACCATATATTTT.

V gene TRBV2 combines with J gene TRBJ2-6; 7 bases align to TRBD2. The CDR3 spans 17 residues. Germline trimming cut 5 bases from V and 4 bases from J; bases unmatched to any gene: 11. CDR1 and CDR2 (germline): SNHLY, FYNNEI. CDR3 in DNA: TGTGCCAGCAGTTCGGAGGGAGGGCCTTCCGGGGCCAACGTCCTGACTTTC. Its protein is CASSSEGGPSGANVLTF.

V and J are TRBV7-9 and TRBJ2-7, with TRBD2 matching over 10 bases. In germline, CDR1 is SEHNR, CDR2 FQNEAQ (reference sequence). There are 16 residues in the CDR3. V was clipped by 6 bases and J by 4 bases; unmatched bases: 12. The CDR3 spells CASSSSMASGSYEQYF. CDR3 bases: TGTGCCAGCAGTTCTAGTATGGCTAGCGGGAGTTACGAGCAGTACTTC.

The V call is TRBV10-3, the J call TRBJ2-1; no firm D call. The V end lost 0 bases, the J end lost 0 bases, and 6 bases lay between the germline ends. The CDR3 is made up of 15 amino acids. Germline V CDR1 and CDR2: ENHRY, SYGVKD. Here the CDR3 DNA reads TGTGCCATCAGTGAGTCGACTCACTCCTACAATGAGCAGTTCTTC. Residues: CAISESTHSYNEQFF.

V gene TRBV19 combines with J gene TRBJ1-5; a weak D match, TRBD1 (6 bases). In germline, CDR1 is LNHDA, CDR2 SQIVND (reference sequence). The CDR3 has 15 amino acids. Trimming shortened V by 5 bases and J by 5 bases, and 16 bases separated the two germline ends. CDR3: CASSRGGGRDQPQHF. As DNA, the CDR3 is TGTGCCAGTAGTCGTGGGGGGGGCCGGGATCAGCCCCAGCATTTT.

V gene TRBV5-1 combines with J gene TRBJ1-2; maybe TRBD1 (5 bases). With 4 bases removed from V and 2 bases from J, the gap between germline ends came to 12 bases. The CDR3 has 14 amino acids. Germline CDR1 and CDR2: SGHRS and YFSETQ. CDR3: CASSTTQGNYGYTF. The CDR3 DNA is TGCGCCAGCAGCACAACTCAGGGAAACTATGGCTACACCTTC.

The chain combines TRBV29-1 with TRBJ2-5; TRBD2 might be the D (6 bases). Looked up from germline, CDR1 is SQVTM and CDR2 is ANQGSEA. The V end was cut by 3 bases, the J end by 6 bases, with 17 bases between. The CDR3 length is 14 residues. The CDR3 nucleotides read TGCAGCGTTGAGATGGGTAGCGGTCACAAGACCCAGTACTTC. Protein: CSVEMGSGHKTQYF.

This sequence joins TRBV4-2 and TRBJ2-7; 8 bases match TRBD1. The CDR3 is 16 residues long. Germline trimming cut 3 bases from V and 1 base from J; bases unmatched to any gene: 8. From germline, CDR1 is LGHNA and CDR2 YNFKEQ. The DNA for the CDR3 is TGTGCCAGCAGCCACGTAGGAGGGGACAGGTCCTACGAGCAGTACTTC. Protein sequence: CASSHVGGDRSYEQYF.